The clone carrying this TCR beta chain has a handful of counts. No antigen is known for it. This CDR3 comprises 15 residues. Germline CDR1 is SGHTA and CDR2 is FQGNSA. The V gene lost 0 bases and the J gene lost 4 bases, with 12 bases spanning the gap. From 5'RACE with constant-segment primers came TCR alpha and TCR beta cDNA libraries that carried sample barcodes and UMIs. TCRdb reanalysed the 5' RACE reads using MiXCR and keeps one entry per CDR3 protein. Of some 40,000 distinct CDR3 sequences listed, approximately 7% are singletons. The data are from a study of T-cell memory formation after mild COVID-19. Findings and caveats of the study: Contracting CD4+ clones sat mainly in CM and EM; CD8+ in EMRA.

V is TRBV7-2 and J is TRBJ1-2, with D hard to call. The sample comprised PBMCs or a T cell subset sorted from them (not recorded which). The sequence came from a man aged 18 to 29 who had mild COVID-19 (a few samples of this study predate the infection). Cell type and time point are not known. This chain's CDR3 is CASSLARSHAYGYTF. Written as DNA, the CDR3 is TGTGCCAGCAGCTTAGCGCGCAGCCATGCCTATGGCTACACCTTC.